A single sample is the source of the 28 T cell receptor beta chains below, sequenced in a study of OX40 agonist ivuxolimab in advanced cancers. Clones were sequenced by immunoSEQ multiplex PCR, and TCRdb holds only the in-frame ones, with some missing. The repertoire includes approximately 52,000 clones, around 88% of them detected once, and roughly 12% sits in the top ten. The material was CD4+ or CD8+ T cells sorted from blood, obtained in a trial of the OX40 agonist ivuxolimab. The origin of the receptors is an adult with an advanced solid tumor such as melanoma, head and neck, liver or kidney cancer.

This chain uses TRBV11-3 with TRBJ2-7; the match to TRBD1 covers 8 bases. Germline-derived CDR1 and CDR2 are SGHNT and YENEEA. J was trimmed by 4 bases and V by 5 bases; bases with no gene match: 4. This CDR3 contains 13 residues. The CDR3 sequence: CASSTGQGYEQYF. As DNA, the CDR3 is TGTGCCAGCAGCACCGGACAGGGATACGAGCAGTACTTC.

This chain links TRBV18 with TRBJ2-3, with TRBD1 matching over 9 bases. Trimming removed 3 bases from V and 5 bases from J; junction bases left unmatched: 12. The CDR3 totals 17 residues. Germline V gives CDR1 KGHSH, CDR2 LQKENI. The DNA for the CDR3 is TGTGCCAGCTCACCGAACGCGGGACAGGGTGAAATAGATACGCAGTATTTT. This codes for CASSPNAGQGEIDTQYF. Using reference TRBV18 and TRBJ2-3 for the parts outside the CDR3, the full variable domain is NAGVMQNPRHLVRRRGQEARLRCSPMKGHSHVYWYRQLPEEGLKFMVYLQKENIIDESGMPKERFSAEFPKEGPSILRIQQVVRGDSAAYFCASSPNAGQGEIDTQYFGPGTRLTVL.

The table lists this clone with a count of one. The chain couples TRBV15 to TRBJ1-4; D ambiguous. The CDR3 length is 16 residues. V lost 5 bases to trimming and J lost 4 bases, with 17 bases between them. The germline gives CDR1 LNHNV, CDR2 YYDKDF (reference sequence). The DNA for the CDR3 is TGTGCCACCAGCGGACTTATAGGCCGTGGTAATGAAAAACTGTTTTTT. Residues: CATSGLIGRGNEKLFF.

This chain uses TRBV4-2 with TRBJ1-6; a possible D gene is TRBD1 (5 bases). V dropped 0 bases and J dropped 9 bases, with 12 bases sitting between them. From germline, CDR1 is LGHNA and CDR2 YNFKEQ. The CDR3 has 15 amino acids. The CDR3, as DNA: TGTGCCAGCAGCCAAGAGCGGGTGGGGGGTTCACCCCTCCACTTT. It codes for CASSQERVGGSPLHF.

Only one count was recorded for this clone. CDR3 nucleotides: TGTGCCAGCAGCTTTCCCGGGACAGGGGACGAGCAGTACTTC. This translates into CASSFPGTGDEQYF. V is TRBV5-5 and J is TRBJ2-7, with 10 bases that match TRBD1. This CDR3 is built from 14 residues. V lost 2 bases, J lost 5 bases, and 4 bases stayed unmatched. Germline V gives CDR1 SGHKS, CDR2 YYEKEE (reference sequence).

This clone has a handful of counts. The chain links TRBV5-3 to TRBJ1-1; 7 bases agree with TRBD1. TRBV5-3 falls under the ORF class, with uncertain function. This CDR3 spans 12 amino acids. The ends lost 4 bases at V and 8 bases at J; junction bases unmatched: 5. CDR3 DNA: TGTGCCAGAAGCGGAGGGGGCGAAGAAGCTTTCTTT. It specifies CARSGGGEEAFF.

The V call is TRBV7-9, the J call TRBJ2-7; D unresolved. Trimming left V 7 bases short and J 2 bases short, with 15 bases between. Per germline, CDR1 SEHNR and CDR2 FQNEAQ (reference sequence). CDR3 length: 14 amino acids. The chain's CDR3 is CASTNTIWPYEQYF. The CDR3 DNA sequence: TGTGCCAGCACAAATACTATCTGGCCCTACGAGCAGTACTTC. Full variable domain (remainder filled in from reference TRBV7-9 and TRBJ2-7): DTGVSQNPRHKITKRGQNVTFRCDPISEHNRLYWYRQTLGQGPEFLTYFQNEAQLEKSRLLSDRFSAERPKGSFSTLEIQRTEQGDSAMYLCASTNTIWPYEQYFGPGTRLTVT.

The rearrangement links TRBV7-9 to TRBJ2-7, with TRBD1 identical over 11 bases. From germline, CDR1 is SEHNR and CDR2 FQNEAQ (reference sequence). Trimming cost V 4 bases and J 2 bases; bases outside gene matches: 7. CDR3 size: 16 residues. The CDR3 reads CASSWSRDRGTYEQYF. The CDR3 nucleotides are TGTGCCAGCAGCTGGAGCCGGGACAGGGGGACCTACGAGCAGTACTTC.

This chain links TRBV14 with TRBJ1-5; D gene ambiguous. The CDR3 runs 13 residues. The ends were cut back, 4 bases at V and 4 bases at J, with 8 bases in the middle. Germline values: CDR1 SGHDN, CDR2 FVKESK. The CDR3 sequence: CASSPEVNQPQHF. The CDR3 DNA follows: TGTGCCAGCAGCCCCGAAGTTAATCAGCCCCAGCATTTT.

This chain uses TRBV7-9 with TRBJ2-1; no reliable D call. The CDR3 runs to 10 residues. Trimming pared 3 bases from V and 8 bases from J, leaving 2 bases between. Germline CDR1 and CDR2: SEHNR and FQNEAQ (reference sequence). As DNA, the CDR3 is TGTGCCAGCAGCTTGGATGAGCAGTTCTTC. Its protein product is CASSLDEQFF.

The V call is TRBV5-4, the J call TRBJ2-3; D may be TRBD2 (7 bases). Germline V lookup: CDR1 SGHNT, CDR2 YYREEE (reference sequence). Trimming took 1 base from V and 4 from J, leaving 13 bases between them. This CDR3 has 15 amino acids. The CDR3 is CASSLLVGGPDTQYF. CDR3 DNA sequence: TGTGCCAGCAGCTTGTTGGTGGGGGGGCCAGATACGCAGTATTTT.

The rearrangement uses TRBV12-5 and TRBJ1-1; maybe TRBD1 (5 bases). The germline V gene encodes CDR1 LGHNT and CDR2 FRNRAP. V was trimmed by 3 bases and J by 0 bases, leaving 20 bases between them. This CDR3 has 18 amino acids. This CDR3 reads CASGFPSGIRYMNTEAFF. In nucleotides, the CDR3 is TGTGCTAGTGGTTTTCCCTCAGGGATTAGGTACATGAACACTGAAGCTTTCTTT.

The J gene is TRBJ2-7, the V gene TRBV11-2; D call uncertain. Germline values: CDR1 SGHAT, CDR2 FQNNGV. V lost 1 base, J lost 5 bases, and 6 bases lay in between. The CDR3 extends over 12 amino acids. The chain's CDR3 is CASSLGPNEQYF. In DNA, the CDR3 is TGTGCCAGCAGCTTAGGGCCGAACGAGCAGTACTTC.

The rearrangement links TRBV5-8 to TRBJ1-5, with D tentatively TRBD1 (6 bases). Germline CDR1 and CDR2: SGHTS and YDEGEE. CDR3 length: 14 residues. Deletions cut 0 bases from V and 6 bases from J, with 10 bases between. In nucleotides, the CDR3 is TGTGCCAGCAGCTTGGGTCCAGGGGTTCAGCCCCAGCATTTT. Protein sequence: CASSLGPGVQPQHF.

The chain links TRBV2 to TRBJ1-1; unclear D gene. The length of the CDR3 is 11 residues. Trimming cost V 3 bases and J 3 bases, with 2 bases left between them. Looked up from germline, CDR1 is SNHLY and CDR2 is FYNNEI. CDR3 coding DNA: TGTGCCAGCAGTGATTACACTGAAGCTTTCTTT. Translation gives CASSDYTEAFF.

The sample holds one count of this clone. The chain has TRBV6-1 and TRBJ1-1, with D possibly being TRBD1 (6 bases). Trimming pared 6 bases from V and 6 bases from J, leaving 14 bases between. This CDR3 has 13 amino acids. Germline V gene data show CDR1 as MNHNS and CDR2 as SASEGT. CDR3 coding DNA: TGTGCCAGCAGGGGGGCCACGAGGGCTGAAGCTTTCTTT. It codes for CASRGATRAEAFF.

This chain uses TRBV15 with TRBJ1-2; 7 bases agree with TRBD1. This CDR3 is 16 amino acids long. Germline V gives CDR1 LNHNV, CDR2 YYDKDF (reference sequence). With V trimmed by 1 base and J by 6 bases, 11 bases remained unmatched. The DNA for the CDR3 is TGTGCCACCAGCAGAGCCATGCAGGGGGGCGCAAATGGCTACACCTTC. It yields the protein CATSRAMQGGANGYTF.

V usage is TRBV9 and J usage is TRBJ1-4; D unresolved. V was clipped by 1 base and J by 0 bases, with 7 bases between them. The V gene's germline CDR1 is SGDLS and CDR2 YYNGEE. CDR3 length: 15 residues. In DNA, the CDR3 is TGTGCCAGCAGCGTATCCACGGCAACTAATGAAAAACTGTTTTTT. Its protein product is CASSVSTATNEKLFF.

The V gene is TRBV7-8, the J gene TRBJ2-7; D call uncertain. Germline CDR1 is SGHVS and CDR2 is FQNEAQ. This CDR3 comprises 12 residues. V gave up 6 bases and J gave up 6 bases, with 12 bases separating them. The CDR3: CASSPLQFEQYF. For the CDR3, the DNA is TGTGCCAGCAGTCCCCTGCAATTCGAGCAGTACTTC.

The CDR3 is CASSLSGGELFF. CDR3 sequence (DNA): TGTGCCAGCAGTTTATCCGGCGGGGAGCTGTTTTTT. V and J are TRBV27 and TRBJ2-2, with no clear D. The germline V and J ends were trimmed by 0 bases and 7 bases, with 3 bases remaining between them. The CDR3 is 12 amino acids. Germline-derived CDR1 and CDR2 are MNHEY and SMNVEV (reference sequence).

In this sample, this clone turned up once. The J gene is TRBJ2-7, the V gene TRBV28; D perhaps matches TRBD1 (6 bases). This CDR3 region has 12 residues. The germline V gene encodes CDR1 MDHEN and CDR2 SYDVKM. Trimming removed 6 bases from V and 6 bases from J, with 12 bases in between. For the CDR3, the DNA is TGTGCCAGCAGCTGGGAAGGGGGCGAGCAGTACTTC. It encodes CASSWEGGEQYF. The full variable domain, completed using reference TRBV28 and TRBJ2-7, is DVKVTQSSRYLVKRTGEKVFLECVQDMDHENMFWYRQDPGLGLRLIYFSYDVKMKEKGDIPEGYSVSREKKERFSLILESASTNQTSMYLCASSWEGGEQYFGPGTRLTVT.

The genes are TRBV5-3 and TRBJ2-1; no definite D call. TRBV5-3 counts as an open reading frame of uncertain function. The CDR3 is 12 residues long. Between the trimmed V and J ends, which lost 1 base and 5 bases, there was a span of 4 bases. The CDR3 spells CARSLPNNEQFF. CDR3 in DNA: TGTGCCAGAAGCTTGCCCAACAATGAGCAGTTCTTC.

The chain has TRBV6-6 and TRBJ1-3; D remains unclear. Germline V gene lookup returns CDR1 MNHNY and CDR2 SVGAGI (reference sequence). Trimming cost V 2 bases and J 0 bases, with 2 bases left between them. The CDR3 extends over 13 amino acids. CDR3 in amino acids: CASSYSSGNTIYF. The DNA of the CDR3 is TGTGCCAGCAGTTACAGCTCTGGAAACACCATATATTTT.

The chain carries TRBV7-9 and TRBJ2-7; D remains unclear. Trimming took off 0 bases at V and 9 bases at J, with 12 bases between the two ends. The CDR3 has 13 amino acids. CDR1 SEHNR and CDR2 FQNEAQ come from the germline V gene (reference sequence). The CDR3 coding sequence is TGTGCCAGCAGCTTAGCGGCCGACTTCGGGCAGTACTTC. Translating gives CASSLAADFGQYF.

The rearrangement joins TRBV4-3 to TRBJ1-3; TRBD1 aligns across 7 bases. CDR3 length: 16 amino acids. Losses at the gene ends were 2 bases for V and 0 bases for J; bases not matched to a gene: 4. Germline values: CDR1 LGHNA, CDR2 YSLEER. CDR3 amino acids: CASSQPGQLSGNTIYF. In DNA, the CDR3 is TGCGCCAGCAGCCAACCGGGACAGCTCTCTGGAAACACCATATATTTT.

The CDR3 nucleotides read TGTGCCACCAGCAGAGATCCTCGGGGCACAGGAAAAGGTGAGCAGTTCTTC. It translates to CATSRDPRGTGKGEQFF. This chain connects TRBV15 to TRBJ2-1, with D perhaps matching TRBD1 or TRBD2 (5 bases each). The V end was cut by 0 bases, the J end by 9 bases, with 21 bases between. The CDR3 runs to 17 residues. Germline CDR1 LNHNV, CDR2 YYDKDF (reference sequence).

The chain uses TRBV10-2 and TRBJ1-2, with D unclear. The CDR3 runs 14 residues. Germline values: CDR1 WSHSY, CDR2 SAAADI. V was pared by 0 bases and J by 4 bases, with 9 bases between. The CDR3 bases are TGCGCCAGCAGTGAGTCAGGGCTTGGCTATGGCTACACCTTC. Translation gives CASSESGLGYGYTF.

This clone was counted many times. This specimen includes other DNA sequences encoding the same CDR3. The chain joins TRBV7-6 to TRBJ1-1; a possible D gene is TRBD1 (5 bases). Per germline, CDR1 SGHVS and CDR2 FNYEAQ. The CDR3 totals 14 residues. Trimming shortened V by 5 bases and J by 1 base, and 11 bases separated the two germline ends. The CDR3 DNA sequence: TGTGCCAGCAGCCCTGGGGCGTCGAACACTGAAGCTTTCTTT. This codes for CASSPGASNTEAFF.